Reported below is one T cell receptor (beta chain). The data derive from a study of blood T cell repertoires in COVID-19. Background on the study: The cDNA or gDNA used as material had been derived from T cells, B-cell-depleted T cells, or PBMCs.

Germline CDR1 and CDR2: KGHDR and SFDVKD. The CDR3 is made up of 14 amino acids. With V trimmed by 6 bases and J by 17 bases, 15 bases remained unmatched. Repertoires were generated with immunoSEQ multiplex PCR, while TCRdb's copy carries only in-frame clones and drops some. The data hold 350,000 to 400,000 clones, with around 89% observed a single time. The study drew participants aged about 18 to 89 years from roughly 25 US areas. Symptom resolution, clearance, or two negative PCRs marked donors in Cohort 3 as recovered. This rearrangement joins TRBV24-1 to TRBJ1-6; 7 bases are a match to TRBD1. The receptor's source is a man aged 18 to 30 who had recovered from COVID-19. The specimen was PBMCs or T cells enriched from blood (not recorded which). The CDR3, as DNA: TGTGCCACCAGTAAAAGACAGGGTAAGTTCGAAATCCACTTT. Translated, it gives CATSKRQGKFEIHF.